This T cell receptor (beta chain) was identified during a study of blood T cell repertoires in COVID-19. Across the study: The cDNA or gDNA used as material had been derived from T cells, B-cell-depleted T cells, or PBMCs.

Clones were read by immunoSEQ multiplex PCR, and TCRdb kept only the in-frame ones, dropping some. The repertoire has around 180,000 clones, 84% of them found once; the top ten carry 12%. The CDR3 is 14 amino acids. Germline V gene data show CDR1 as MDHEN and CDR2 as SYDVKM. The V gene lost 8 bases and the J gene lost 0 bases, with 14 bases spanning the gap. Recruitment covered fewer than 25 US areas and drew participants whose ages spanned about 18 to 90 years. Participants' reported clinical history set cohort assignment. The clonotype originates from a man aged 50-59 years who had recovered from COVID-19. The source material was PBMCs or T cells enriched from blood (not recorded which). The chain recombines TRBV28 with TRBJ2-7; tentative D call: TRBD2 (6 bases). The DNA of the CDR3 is TGTGCCAGCGTTGGGGGGATAAGCTCCTACGAGCAGTACTTC. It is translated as CASVGGISSYEQYF.